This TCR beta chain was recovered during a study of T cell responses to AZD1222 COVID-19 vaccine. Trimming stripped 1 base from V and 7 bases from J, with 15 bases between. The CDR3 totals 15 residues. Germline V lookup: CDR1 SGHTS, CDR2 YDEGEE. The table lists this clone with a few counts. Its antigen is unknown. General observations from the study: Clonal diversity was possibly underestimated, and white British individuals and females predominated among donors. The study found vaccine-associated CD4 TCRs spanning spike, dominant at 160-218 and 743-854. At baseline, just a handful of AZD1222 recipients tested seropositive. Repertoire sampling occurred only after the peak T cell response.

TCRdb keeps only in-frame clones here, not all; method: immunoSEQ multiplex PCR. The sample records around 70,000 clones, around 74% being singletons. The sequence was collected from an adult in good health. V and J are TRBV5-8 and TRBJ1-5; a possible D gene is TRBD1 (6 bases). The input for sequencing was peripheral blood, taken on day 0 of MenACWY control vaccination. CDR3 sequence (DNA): TGTGCCAGCAGCTTGATGGGGGCGCCGGGACAGCCCCAGCATTTT. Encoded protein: CASSLMGAPGQPQHF.